This T cell receptor (beta chain) stems from a study of cytomegalovirus exposure and HLA in healthy donors. Study-wide context: Early release data held about 92 million unique TCRs from HLA-typed donors. Broader study findings: In a later analysis, HLA-C alleles had the fewest associated TCRs, DRB1 alleles the most. Immune exposure information available was restricted to CMV serostatus.

Details on this clone: The antigen is unknown.

PCR primers comprised 60 Vbeta and 13 Jbeta primers. Assay: immunoSEQ multiplex PCR; the TCRdb copy retains only in-frame clones and omits some. Counted here are approximately 150,000 clones, approximately 80% occurring once; the ten biggest clones make up approximately 15%. Germline V CDR1 and CDR2: MDHEN, SYDVKM. V gave up 1 base and J gave up 11 bases; unmatched junction bases: 6. The CDR3 has 13 amino acids. The sequencing input was PBMCs. The sequence came from a woman aged 40-49 years in good health and CMV-seronegative. The chain recombines TRBV28 with TRBJ1-1, with 8 bases lining up with TRBD1. As DNA, the CDR3 is TGTGCCAGCAGTTTATTAAAACAGGGGGTGGCTTTCTTT. It codes for CASSLLKQGVAFF.